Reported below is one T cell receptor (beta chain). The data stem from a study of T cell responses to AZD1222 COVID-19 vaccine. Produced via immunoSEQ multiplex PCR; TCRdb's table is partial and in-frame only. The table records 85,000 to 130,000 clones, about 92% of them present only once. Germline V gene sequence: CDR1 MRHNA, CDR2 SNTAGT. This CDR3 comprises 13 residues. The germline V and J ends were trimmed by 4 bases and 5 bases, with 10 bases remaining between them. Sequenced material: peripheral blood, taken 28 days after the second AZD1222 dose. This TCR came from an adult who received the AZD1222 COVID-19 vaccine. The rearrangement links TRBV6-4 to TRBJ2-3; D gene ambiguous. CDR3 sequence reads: CASSAGLRDTQYF. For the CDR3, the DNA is TGTGCCAGCAGTGCGGGCCTGAGAGATACGCAGTATTTT.